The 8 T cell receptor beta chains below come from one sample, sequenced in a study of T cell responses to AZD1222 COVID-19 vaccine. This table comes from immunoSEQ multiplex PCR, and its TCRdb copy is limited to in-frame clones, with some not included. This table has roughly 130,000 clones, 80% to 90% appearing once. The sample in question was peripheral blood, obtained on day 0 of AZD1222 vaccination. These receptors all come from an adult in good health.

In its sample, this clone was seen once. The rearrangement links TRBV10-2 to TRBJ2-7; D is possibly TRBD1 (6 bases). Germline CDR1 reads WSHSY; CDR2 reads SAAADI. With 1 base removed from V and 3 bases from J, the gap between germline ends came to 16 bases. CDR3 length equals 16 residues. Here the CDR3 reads CASSEYDRRPRYEQYF. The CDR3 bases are TGCGCCAGCAGTGAGTATGACAGGCGACCTCGCTACGAGCAGTACTTC.

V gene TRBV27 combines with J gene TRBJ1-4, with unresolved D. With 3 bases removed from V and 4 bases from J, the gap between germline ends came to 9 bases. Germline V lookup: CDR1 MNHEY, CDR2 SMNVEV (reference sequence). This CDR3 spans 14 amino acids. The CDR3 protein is CASSLGRNNEKLFF. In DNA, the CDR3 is TGTGCCAGCAGTTTGGGCAGGAATAATGAAAAACTGTTTTTT.

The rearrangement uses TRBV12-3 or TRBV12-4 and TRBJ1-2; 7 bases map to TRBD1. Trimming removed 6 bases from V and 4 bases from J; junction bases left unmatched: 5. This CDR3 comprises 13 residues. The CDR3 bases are TGTGCCAGCAGGGGGGGACAGCTCTATGGCTACACCTTC. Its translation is CASRGGQLYGYTF.

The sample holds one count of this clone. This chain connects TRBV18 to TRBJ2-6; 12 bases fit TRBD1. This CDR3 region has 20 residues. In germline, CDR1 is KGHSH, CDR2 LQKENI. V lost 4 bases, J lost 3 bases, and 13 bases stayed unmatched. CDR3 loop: CASSLSPPGQGASGANVLTF. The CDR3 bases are TGTGCCAGCTCACTTTCACCTCCGGGACAGGGGGCTAGTGGGGCCAACGTCCTGACTTTC.

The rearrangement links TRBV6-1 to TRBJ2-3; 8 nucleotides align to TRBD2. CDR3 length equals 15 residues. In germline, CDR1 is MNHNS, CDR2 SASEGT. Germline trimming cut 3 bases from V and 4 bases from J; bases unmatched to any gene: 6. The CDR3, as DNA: TGTGCCAGCAGTGACGAGCGGGGGCCGCCAGATACGCAGTATTTT. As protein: CASSDERGPPDTQYF.

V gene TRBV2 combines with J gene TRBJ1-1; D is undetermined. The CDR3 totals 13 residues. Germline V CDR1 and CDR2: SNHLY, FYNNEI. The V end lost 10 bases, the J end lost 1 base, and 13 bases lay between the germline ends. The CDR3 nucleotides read TGTGCCAACCCGGCCAGGTGGAACACTGAAGCTTTCTTT. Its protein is CANPARWNTEAFF.

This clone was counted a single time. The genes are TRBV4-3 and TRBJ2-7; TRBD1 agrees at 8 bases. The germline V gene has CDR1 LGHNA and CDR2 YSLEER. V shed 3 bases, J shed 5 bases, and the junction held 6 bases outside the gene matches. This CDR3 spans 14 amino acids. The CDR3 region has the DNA TGCGCCAGCAGCCACGACAGGGGTCGGGACGAGCAGTACTTC. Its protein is CASSHDRGRDEQYF.

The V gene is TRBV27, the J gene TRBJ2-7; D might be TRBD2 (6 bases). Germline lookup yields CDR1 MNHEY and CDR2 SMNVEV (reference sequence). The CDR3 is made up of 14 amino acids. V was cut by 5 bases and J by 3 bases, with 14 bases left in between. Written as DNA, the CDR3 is TGTGCCAGCAGTCCCCGGGTGGGAGGCTACGAGCAGTACTTC. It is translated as CASSPRVGGYEQYF.